What follows are 13 T cell receptor beta chains derived from one specimen sequenced in a study of T cell responses to AZD1222 COVID-19 vaccine. Assay: immunoSEQ multiplex PCR; the TCRdb copy retains only in-frame clones and omits some. The sample has approximately 70,000 clones; roughly 85% are singletons. The sequenced sample was peripheral blood, obtained on day 0 of AZD1222 vaccination. The receptors derive from an adult in good health.

This chain's CDR3 is CASSPIGILIYEQFF. As DNA, the CDR3 is TGTGCCAGCAGCCCGATAGGGATTTTGATATATGAGCAGTTCTTC. This sequence joins TRBV7-9 and TRBJ2-1; D call uncertain. CDR3 length: 15 amino acids. Germline lookup yields CDR1 SEHNR and CDR2 FQNEAQ (reference sequence). V lost 5 bases and J lost 8, with 19 bases in between. The whole variable domain, remainder taken from reference TRBV7-9 and TRBJ2-1, is DTGVSQNPRHKITKRGQNVTFRCDPISEHNRLYWYRQTLGQGPEFLTYFQNEAQLEKSRLLSDRFSAERPKGSFSTLEIQRTEQGDSAMYLCASSPIGILIYEQFFGPGTRLTVL.

The V gene is TRBV10-3, the J gene TRBJ2-1; D possibly corresponds to TRBD2 (6 bases). CDR3 length equals 17 residues. Between the trimmed V and J ends, which lost 4 bases and 0 bases, there was a span of 16 bases. Germline assignment: CDR1 ENHRY and CDR2 SYGVKD. The CDR3 loop is CAISAQGAGRSYNEQFF. The CDR3 DNA reads TGTGCCATCAGTGCTCAAGGAGCGGGCCGCTCCTACAATGAGCAGTTCTTC.

The J gene is TRBJ1-2, the V gene TRBV14, with 8 bases fitting TRBD1. CDR1 is SGHDN, CDR2 FVKESK, per germline. This CDR3 is built from 12 residues. J gave up 12 bases and V 1 base, and 4 bases lay outside the gene matches. The CDR3 region has the DNA TGTGCCAGCAGCCAAGGACAGGGGAGAAACACCTTC. Amino acids: CASSQGQGRNTF.

The chain recombines TRBV7-9 with TRBJ2-5; 11 bases are a match to TRBD1. The V segment lost 1 base and the J segment 5 bases; nucleotides outside the gene matches: 0. Germline V CDR1 and CDR2: SEHNR, FQNEAQ (reference sequence). This CDR3 contains 14 residues. This chain's CDR3 is CASSLGTGGETQYF. CDR3 nucleotide sequence: TGTGCCAGCAGCTTAGGGACAGGGGGCGAGACCCAGTACTTC.

There are a few counts of this clone. This chain uses TRBV18 with TRBJ2-7; TRBD2 is a possible D gene (5 bases). In germline, CDR1 is KGHSH, CDR2 LQKENI. Trimming removed 5 bases from V and 6 bases from J, with 11 bases in between. The CDR3 is 12 residues long. The CDR3 DNA reads TGTGCCAGCTCAGTGTACAGCGGCGAGCAGTACTTC. It codes for CASSVYSGEQYF.

The chain couples TRBV11-1 to TRBJ2-5, with 10 bases that match TRBD2. Germline lookup yields CDR1 SGHAT and CDR2 FQDESV (reference sequence). The CDR3 spans 16 residues. Trimming at V came to 3 bases and at J to 3 bases, leaving 7 bases not matched to a gene. This CDR3 reads CASSFFLSGREETQYF. CDR3 in DNA: TGTGCCAGCAGCTTCTTCCTCAGCGGGAGGGAAGAGACCCAGTACTTC.

The chain uses TRBV14 and TRBJ1-2, with D possibly being TRBD1 (5 bases). Deletions cut 3 bases from V and 7 bases from J, with 12 bases between. The CDR3 consists of 13 residues. From germline, CDR1 is SGHDN and CDR2 FVKESK. CDR3 loop: CASSQNGGGGYTF. The DNA of the CDR3 is TGTGCCAGCAGCCAGAATGGGGGAGGTGGCTACACCTTC.

This clone has just one count. The chain carries TRBV14 and TRBJ1-5; D unclear. The CDR3 extends over 13 amino acids. Germline values: CDR1 SGHDN, CDR2 FVKESK. V lost 1 base and J lost 4, with 5 bases in between. CDR3 residues: CASSQGLNQPQHF. CDR3 sequence (DNA): TGTGCCAGCAGCCAAGGACTGAATCAGCCCCAGCATTTT.

The V call is TRBV11-2, the J call TRBJ2-5; TRBD2 is a possible D gene (6 bases). In germline, CDR1 is SGHAT, CDR2 FQNNGV. The CDR3 is 15 residues long. Trimming removed 1 base at V and 2 bases at J, with 11 bases between. The CDR3 bases are TGTGCCAGCAGCTTAGTGTTGGGGGGACAAGAGACCCAGTACTTC. The encoded protein is CASSLVLGGQETQYF.

V usage is TRBV19 and J usage is TRBJ2-5; tentatively, D is TRBD1 (6 bases). Germline loops: CDR1 LNHDA, CDR2 SQIVND (reference sequence). CDR3 length: 16 amino acids. V was pared by 2 bases and J by 1 base, with 14 bases between. CDR3 nucleotides: TGTGCCAGTAGTATAAGGGACACCAGTCTCCAAGAGACCCAGTACTTC. Residues: CASSIRDTSLQETQYF.

V gene TRBV7-9 combines with J gene TRBJ1-1, with a tentative D call TRBD1 (5 bases). This CDR3 comprises 15 residues. CDR1 is SEHNR and CDR2 is FQNEAQ in the germline V gene (reference sequence). Trimming left V 1 base short and J 6 bases short, with 15 bases between. CDR3 DNA sequence: TGTGCCAGCAGCTTAGTTTTGGGCAGGGACTCTGAAGCTTTCTTT. The encoded protein is CASSLVLGRDSEAFF. Filled out from reference TRBV7-9 and TRBJ1-1, the complete variable domain reads DTGVSQNPRHKITKRGQNVTFRCDPISEHNRLYWYRQTLGQGPEFLTYFQNEAQLEKSRLLSDRFSAERPKGSFSTLEIQRTEQGDSAMYLCASSLVLGRDSEAFFGQGTRLTVV.

A note on this clone: The same CDR3 arises from other DNA sequences in this sample as well. This CDR3 reads CASSIGGLGGTEAFF. CDR3 DNA: TGTGCCAGTAGTATTGGCGGATTGGGGGGCACTGAAGCTTTCTTT. This chain uses TRBV19 with TRBJ1-1; tentatively, D is TRBD1 (5 bases). The V gene's germline CDR1 is LNHDA and CDR2 SQIVND (reference sequence). CDR3 size: 15 residues. V shed 3 bases and J shed 4 bases, with 15 bases lying between them.

V gene TRBV28 combines with J gene TRBJ2-5; no definite D call. Germline V gene lookup returns CDR1 MDHEN and CDR2 SYDVKM. CDR3 length equals 13 residues. Trimming shortened V by 7 bases and J by 7 bases, and 16 bases separated the two germline ends. The CDR3 DNA is TGTGCCAGCAATCCCCTCGCGCCCGGGACCCAGTACTTC. Amino acids: CASNPLAPGTQYF.